The T cell receptor beta chain under discussion was sequenced for a study of a mutant IDH1 vaccine in newly diagnosed glioma. Study in general: Treated patients were roughly 62% male, about 38% female, mean age about 43 years. General study results and limits: Top-clonotype changes in peripheral T cells seemed unrelated to pseudoprogression.

TCRdb's copy holds only in-frame clones and misses some; the assay was immunoSEQ multiplex PCR. The table lists 50,000 to 65,000 clones, around 80% of them singletons, with roughly a fifth in the top ten. Indicated time point: baseline, week 1 (first vaccination visit). Treatment denoted: pre-vaccination baseline after standard-of-care therapy. This clone was observed a handful of times. Its antigen is unidentified. The TCR originated in a man in his late teens or twenties with glioma. This material consisted of PBMCs, taken from a glioma patient treated with radiotherapy, temozolomide or both.

The CDR3 sequence: CASSPRVGTGVYEQYF. In nucleotides, the CDR3 is TGTGCCAGCAGCCCTAGGGTGGGGACAGGGGTCTACGAGCAGTACTTC. The chain joins TRBV11-2 to TRBJ2-7; 10 bases fit TRBD1. The length of the CDR3 is 16 residues. V dropped 5 bases and J dropped 3; count of bases not matched to a gene: 10. Germline V gives CDR1 SGHAT, CDR2 FQNNGV.